Following are 18 T cell receptor beta chains from one sample sequenced in a study of regulatory T cells in long-lasting Graves disease. Time point in this sample: persistent/refractory GD, antithyroid drugs over 5 years with positive TRAb. PBMC RNA was the source of the TCR library. Researchers made TCR beta libraries by using iRepertoire HTBI primers and running Arm-PCR on CDR3 regions. From the multiplex PCR reads, TCRdb called clonotypes with MiXCR, one entry per CDR3 protein. The sample lists hundreds of thousands of distinct CDR3 sequences, less than 25% occurring once. The sample consisted of peripheral blood mononuclear cells (PBMCs), taken when the disease was refractory, from a patient treated with antithyroid drugs. Receptors were obtained from a female donor with Graves disease.

With respect to this clonotype: Because the CDR3 is missing its conserved closing phenylalanine or tryptophan, this is likely a read error. This chain uses TRBV5-5 with TRBJ1-6; D gene uncertain. The CDR3 extends over 15 amino acids. Trimming shortened V by 0 bases and J by 8 bases, and 12 bases separated the two germline ends. The germline V gene encodes CDR1 SGHKS and CDR2 YYEKEE (reference sequence). Here the CDR3 DNA reads TGTGCCAGCAGCTTGGATAGGGAGTTGGATTCACCCCTCCACTCT. Translation: CASSLDRELDSPLHS.

There are a few counts of this clonotype. The genes are TRBV7-8 and TRBJ2-2; 11 nucleotides match TRBD2. CDR1 is SGHVS and CDR2 is FQNEAQ in the germline V gene. Trimming took 3 bases from V and 7 from J; bases not matched to a gene: 4. CDR3 size: 15 residues. The CDR3 is CASSFSGRVFGELFF. DNA of the CDR3: TGTGCCAGCAGCTTTAGCGGGAGGGTTTTCGGGGAGCTGTTTTTT. The variable domain in full, with the rest retrieved from reference TRBV7-8 and TRBJ2-2, is GAGVSQSPRYKVAKRGQDVALRCDPISGHVSLFWYQQALGQGPEFLTYFQNEAQLDKSGLPSDRFFAERPEGSVSTLKIQRTQQEDSAVYLCASSFSGRVFGELFFGEGSRLTVL.

Many counts were recorded for this clonotype. This chain joins TRBV28 and TRBJ1-5; D unclear. The length of the CDR3 is 19 residues. Trimming stripped 4 bases from V and 0 bases from J, with 22 bases between. The V gene's germline CDR1 is MDHEN and CDR2 SYDVKM. The CDR3: CASSSPYAEGLYSNQPQHF. DNA of the CDR3: TGTGCCAGCAGTTCCCCCTACGCGGAAGGGCTCTATAGCAATCAGCCCCAGCATTTT.

V is TRBV13 and J is TRBJ2-7; 7 bases are shared with TRBD2. V dropped 0 bases and J dropped 6; count of bases not matched to a gene: 5. The CDR3 totals 14 residues. CDR1 and CDR2 from the germline V gene are PRHDT and FYEKMQ (reference sequence). The CDR3 region is CASSLGYSGGEQYF. CDR3 DNA: TGTGCCAGCAGCTTAGGTTATTCGGGGGGCGAGCAGTACTTC.

This clonotype has a count of ten or more. This sequence joins TRBV7-2 and TRBJ2-7, with D perhaps matching TRBD2 (5 bases). CDR3 length equals 14 residues. Per the germline V gene, CDR1 is SGHTA and CDR2 is FQGNSA. V was trimmed by 5 bases and J by 6 bases, leaving 17 bases between them. This chain's CDR3 is CASSLWGVTGEQYF. In DNA form, the CDR3 reads TGTGCCAGCAGCCTGTGGGGAGTCACTGGCGAGCAGTACTTC. The whole variable domain, remainder taken from reference TRBV7-2 and TRBJ2-7, is GAGVSQSPSNKVTEKGKDVELRCDPISGHTALYWYRQSLGQGLEFLIYFQGNSAPDKSGLPSDRFSAERTGGSVSTLTIQRTQQEDSAVYLCASSLWGVTGEQYFGPGTRLTVT.

This clonotype was seen a single time. The V gene is TRBV5-6, the J gene TRBJ2-7; D is perhaps TRBD1 (5 bases). Trimming left V 2 bases short and J 2 bases short, with 11 bases between. From germline, CDR1 is SGHDT and CDR2 YYEEEE. The CDR3 spans 14 residues. CDR3 sequence (DNA): TGTGCCAGCAGCTTTGTACAGGTTCCCTACGAGCAGTACTTC. Translating gives CASSFVQVPYEQYF.

This clonotype has a handful of counts. The chain carries TRBV27 and TRBJ2-7; the D gene is possibly TRBD1 (5 bases). In germline, CDR1 is MNHEY, CDR2 SMNVEV (reference sequence). V lost 2 bases and J lost 2, with 10 bases in between. CDR3 length equals 14 residues. CDR3 loop: CASSLGAATYEQYF. CDR3 nucleotide sequence: TGTGCCAGCAGTTTAGGGGCAGCGACCTACGAGCAGTACTTC.

This clonotype was detected a few times. The CDR3 reads CASSLGASLGNEQFF. CDR3 sequence (DNA): TGTGCCAGCAGCTTAGGGGCTAGCCTTGGCAATGAGCAGTTCTTC. The chain is built from TRBV7-9 and TRBJ2-1; a weak D match, TRBD2 (5 bases). V dropped 1 base and J dropped 6 bases, with 13 bases sitting between them. CDR1 and CDR2 (germline): SEHNR, FQNEAQ (reference sequence). The CDR3 length is 15 residues. Full variable domain (outside the CDR3, taken from reference TRBV7-9 and TRBJ2-1): DTGVSQNPRHKITKRGQNVTFRCDPISEHNRLYWYRQTLGQGPEFLTYFQNEAQLEKSRLLSDRFSAERPKGSFSTLEIQRTEQGDSAMYLCASSLGASLGNEQFFGPGTRLTVL.

DNA of the CDR3: TGTGCCAGTACCCCGATTGACAGAGCGAACACTGAAGCTTTCTTT. Protein sequence: CASTPIDRANTEAFF. The chain has TRBV19 and TRBJ1-1, with D possibly matching TRBD1 (5 bases). The CDR3 sequence is 15 residues long. From germline, CDR1 is LNHDA and CDR2 SQIVND (reference sequence). V lost 7 bases, J lost 1 base, and 16 bases lay in between.

This clonotype was detected many times. The chain links TRBV7-2 to TRBJ2-7; 7 bases align to TRBD1. V shed 4 bases and J 3 bases; nucleotides not matched to a gene: 9. This CDR3 comprises 15 residues. The germline gives CDR1 SGHTA, CDR2 FQGNSA. The CDR3 here is CASSSDRVRFYEQYF. The CDR3 region has the DNA TGTGCCAGCAGCTCAGACAGGGTTCGGTTCTACGAGCAGTACTTC.

V and J are TRBV6-5 and TRBJ1-2, with 8 bases matching TRBD1. In germline, CDR1 is MNHEY, CDR2 SVGAGI. With V trimmed by 1 base and J by 6 bases, 13 bases remained unmatched. The CDR3 covers 17 residues. CDR3 bases: TGTGCCAGCAGTTACTTAGGACAGGGCTCTTCCCGGGATGGCTACACCTTC. This sequence encodes CASSYLGQGSSRDGYTF.

This clonotype was observed many times. This chain connects TRBV7-2 to TRBJ1-2; 8 positions match TRBD1. This CDR3 spans 14 amino acids. Trimming cost V 4 bases and J 5 bases; bases outside gene matches: 6. The germline V gene encodes CDR1 SGHTA and CDR2 FQGNSA. CDR3 nucleotides: TGTGCCAGCAGCTACCGTGGACAGGGTTATGGCTACACCTTC. Translation gives CASSYRGQGYGYTF.

The CDR3 nucleotides are TGTGCCAGCAGCCCCGGACAGGGCCAATCCAAAAACATTCAGTACTTC. This translates into CASSPGQGQSKNIQYF. The rearrangement uses TRBV5-4 and TRBJ2-4, with TRBD1 matching 8 bases. CDR3 size: 16 residues. Trimming at V came to 4 bases and at J to 2 bases, leaving 8 bases not matched to a gene. Germline V gene lookup returns CDR1 SGHNT and CDR2 YYREEE (reference sequence).

The chain recombines TRBV29-1 with TRBJ1-1, with a tentative D call TRBD1 (5 bases). CDR3 size: 11 residues. Germline CDR1 is SQVTM and CDR2 is ANQGSEA. V gave up 6 bases and J gave up 4 bases, with 9 bases separating them. The CDR3 coding sequence is TGCAGCGTGGGACTACTCACTGAAGCTTTCTTT. Translating gives CSVGLLTEAFF.

This clonotype was recorded many times. The chain joins TRBV3-1 to TRBJ1-2; D is unclear. The V end was cut by 1 base, the J end by 7 bases, with 10 bases between. Per germline, CDR1 LGHDT and CDR2 YNNKEL (reference sequence). This CDR3 region has 13 residues. CDR3 protein: CASSQGNKGGYTF. The CDR3 nucleotides are TGTGCCAGCAGCCAAGGGAATAAGGGTGGCTACACCTTC.

The rearrangement joins TRBV12-3 or TRBV12-4 to TRBJ1-2; 11 bases are a match to TRBD1. The junction had 7 bases not matched to a gene; V was cut back by 5 bases and J by 2 bases. The length of the CDR3 is 16 residues. The CDR3 loop is CASSHLGQGANYGYTF. CDR3 coding DNA: TGTGCCAGCAGTCACCTAGGACAGGGGGCAAACTATGGCTACACCTTC.

J is TRBJ2-2 and V is TRBV5-1; tentatively, D is TRBD2 (6 bases). V lost 0 bases and J lost 2, with 14 bases in between. Germline V gene data show CDR1 as SGHRS and CDR2 as YFSETQ. The CDR3 length is 17 residues. The CDR3 nucleotides are TGCGCCAGCAGCTTGGATGGGCGCGGGACCAACACCGGGGAGCTGTTTTTT. This sequence encodes CASSLDGRGTNTGELFF.

This clonotype was observed many times. The J gene is TRBJ2-7, the V gene TRBV2; perhaps TRBD1 as D (6 bases). The germline gives CDR1 SNHLY, CDR2 FYNNEI. V was trimmed by 10 bases and J by 0 bases, leaving 13 bases between them. This CDR3 is built from 13 residues. This chain's CDR3 is CANRRDISYEQYF. In nucleotides, the CDR3 is TGTGCCAACAGACGGGACATCTCCTACGAGCAGTACTTC.